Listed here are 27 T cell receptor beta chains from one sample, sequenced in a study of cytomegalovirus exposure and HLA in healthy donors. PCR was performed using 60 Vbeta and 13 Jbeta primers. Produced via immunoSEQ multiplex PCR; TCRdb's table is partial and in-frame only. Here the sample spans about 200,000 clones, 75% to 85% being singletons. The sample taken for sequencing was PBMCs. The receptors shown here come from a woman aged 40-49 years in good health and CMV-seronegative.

The CDR3 loop is CASSVITGTSVNEQFF. CDR3 nucleotide sequence: TGTGCCAGCAGTGTCATTACCGGGACTAGTGTTAATGAGCAGTTCTTC. The V gene is TRBV27, the J gene TRBJ2-1; 8 nucleotides match TRBD2. V trimming: 5 bases; J trimming: 7 bases; junction bases outside the gene matches: 13. CDR3 length: 16 residues. The V gene's germline CDR1 is MNHEY and CDR2 SMNVEV (reference sequence).

The CDR3 protein is CASKRAGGLQETQYF. The CDR3 DNA is TGTGCCAGTAAGAGGGCAGGGGGATTGCAAGAGACCCAGTACTTC. This chain joins TRBV19 and TRBJ2-5; TRBD1 agrees at 7 bases. This CDR3 contains 15 residues. V trimming: 7 bases; J trimming: 2 bases; junction bases outside the gene matches: 10. Germline CDR1 LNHDA, CDR2 SQIVND (reference sequence).

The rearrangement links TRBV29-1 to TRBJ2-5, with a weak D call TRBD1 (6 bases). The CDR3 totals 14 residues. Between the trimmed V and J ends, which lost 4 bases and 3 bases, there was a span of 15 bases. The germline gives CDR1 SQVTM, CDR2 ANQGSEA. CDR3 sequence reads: CSVARGQTKETQYF. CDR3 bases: TGCAGCGTTGCCCGCGGACAGACAAAAGAGACCCAGTACTTC.

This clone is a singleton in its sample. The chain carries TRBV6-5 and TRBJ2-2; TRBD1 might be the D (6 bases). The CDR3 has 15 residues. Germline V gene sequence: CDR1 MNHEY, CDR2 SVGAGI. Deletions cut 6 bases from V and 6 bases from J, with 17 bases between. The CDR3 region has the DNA TGTGCCAGCAGGTGGACAGCTAGGGGTCCCGGGGAGCTGTTTTTT. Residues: CASRWTARGPGELFF.

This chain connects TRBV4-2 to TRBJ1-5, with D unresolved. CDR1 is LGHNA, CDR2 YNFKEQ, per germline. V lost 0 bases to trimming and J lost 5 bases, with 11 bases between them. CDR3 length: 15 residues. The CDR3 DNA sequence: TGTGCCAGCAGCCAAGACCGGTACAGCTATCAGCCCCAGCATTTT. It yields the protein CASSQDRYSYQPQHF.

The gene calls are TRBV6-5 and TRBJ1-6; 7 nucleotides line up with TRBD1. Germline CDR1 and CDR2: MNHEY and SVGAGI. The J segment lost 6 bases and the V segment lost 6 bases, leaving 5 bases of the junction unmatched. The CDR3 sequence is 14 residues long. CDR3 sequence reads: CASRSGTVNSPLHF. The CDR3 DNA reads TGTGCCAGCAGATCCGGGACAGTTAATTCACCCCTCCACTTT.

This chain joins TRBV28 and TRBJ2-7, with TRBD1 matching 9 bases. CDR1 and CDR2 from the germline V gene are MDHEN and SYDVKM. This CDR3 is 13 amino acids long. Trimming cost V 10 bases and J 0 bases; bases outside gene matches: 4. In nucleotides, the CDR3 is TGTGCCACCACGGACAGGGGCTCCTACGAGCAGTACTTC. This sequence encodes CATTDRGSYEQYF.

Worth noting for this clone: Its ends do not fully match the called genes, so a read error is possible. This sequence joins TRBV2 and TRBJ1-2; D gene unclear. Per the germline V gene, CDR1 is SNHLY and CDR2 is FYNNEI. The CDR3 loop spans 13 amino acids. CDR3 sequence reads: CASREDGNYGYTF. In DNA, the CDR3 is TGTGCCAGCAGAGAAGACGGTAACTATGGCTACACCTTC.

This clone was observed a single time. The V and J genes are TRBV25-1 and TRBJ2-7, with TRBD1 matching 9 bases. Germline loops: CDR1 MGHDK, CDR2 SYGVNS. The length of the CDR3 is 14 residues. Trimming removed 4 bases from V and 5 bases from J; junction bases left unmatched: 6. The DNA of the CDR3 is TGTGCCAGCAGTGTGGGACAGGGAAGGCACGAGCAGTACTTC. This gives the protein CASSVGQGRHEQYF.

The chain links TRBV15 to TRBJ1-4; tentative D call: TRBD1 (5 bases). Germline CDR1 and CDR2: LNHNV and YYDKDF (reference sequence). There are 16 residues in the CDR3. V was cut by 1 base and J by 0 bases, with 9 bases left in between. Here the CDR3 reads CATSRARGTTNEKLFF. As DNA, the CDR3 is TGTGCCACCAGCAGAGCTCGGGGGACAACTAATGAAAAACTGTTTTTT. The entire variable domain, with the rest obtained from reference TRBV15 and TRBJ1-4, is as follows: DAMVIQNPRYQVTQFGKPVTLSCSQTLNHNVMYWYQQKSSQAPKLLFHYYDKDFNNEADTPDNFQSRRPNTSFCFLDIRSPGLGDTAMYLCATSRARGTTNEKLFFGSGTQLSVL.

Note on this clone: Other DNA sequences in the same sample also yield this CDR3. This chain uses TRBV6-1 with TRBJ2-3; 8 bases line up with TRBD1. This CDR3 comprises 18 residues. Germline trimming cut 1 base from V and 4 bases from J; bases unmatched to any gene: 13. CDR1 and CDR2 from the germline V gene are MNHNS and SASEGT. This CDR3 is CASSEVYGWTGSADTQYF. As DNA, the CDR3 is TGTGCCAGCAGTGAAGTGTATGGTTGGACAGGGTCTGCAGATACGCAGTATTTT.

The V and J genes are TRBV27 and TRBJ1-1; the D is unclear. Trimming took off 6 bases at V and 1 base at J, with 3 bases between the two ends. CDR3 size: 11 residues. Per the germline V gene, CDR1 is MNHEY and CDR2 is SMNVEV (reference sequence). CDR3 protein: CASRRNTEAFF. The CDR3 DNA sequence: TGTGCCAGCAGGAGGAACACTGAAGCTTTCTTT.

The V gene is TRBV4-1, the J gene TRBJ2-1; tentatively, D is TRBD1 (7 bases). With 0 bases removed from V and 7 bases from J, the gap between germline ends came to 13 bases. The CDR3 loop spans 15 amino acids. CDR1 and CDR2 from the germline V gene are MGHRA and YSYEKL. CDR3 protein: CASSQDRTGLNEQFF. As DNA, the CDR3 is TGCGCCAGCAGCCAAGATCGGACAGGACTAAATGAGCAGTTCTTC.

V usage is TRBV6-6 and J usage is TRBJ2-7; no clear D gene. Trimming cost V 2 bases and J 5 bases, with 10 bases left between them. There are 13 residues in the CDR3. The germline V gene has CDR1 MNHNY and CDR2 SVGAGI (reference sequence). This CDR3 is CASSYVPSHEQYF. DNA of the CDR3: TGTGCCAGCAGTTACGTCCCGAGCCACGAGCAGTACTTC.

The CDR3 is CASTHYYEQYF. Written as DNA, the CDR3 is TGTGCCAGCACCCACTACTACGAGCAGTACTTC. This chain joins TRBV6-6 and TRBJ2-7, with unresolved D. CDR1 and CDR2 (germline): MNHNY, SVGAGI (reference sequence). The CDR3 runs 11 residues. V lost 7 bases to trimming and J lost 3 bases, with 7 bases between them.

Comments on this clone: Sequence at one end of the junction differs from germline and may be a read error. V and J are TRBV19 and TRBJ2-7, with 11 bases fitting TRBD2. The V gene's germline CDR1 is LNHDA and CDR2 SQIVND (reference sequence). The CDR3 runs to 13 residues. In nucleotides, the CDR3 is TGTGCCAGCAGTAGCGGGAGGGCCTACGAGCAGTACTTC. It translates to CASSSGRAYEQYF.

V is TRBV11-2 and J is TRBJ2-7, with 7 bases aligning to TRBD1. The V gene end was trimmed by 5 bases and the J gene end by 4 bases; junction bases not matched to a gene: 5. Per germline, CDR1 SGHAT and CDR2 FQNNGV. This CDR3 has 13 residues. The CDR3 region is CASSLGTEYEQYF. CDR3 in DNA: TGTGCCAGCAGCCTCGGGACAGAGTACGAGCAGTACTTC. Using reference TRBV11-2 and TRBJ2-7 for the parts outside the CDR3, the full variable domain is EAGVAQSPRYKIIEKRQSVAFWCNPISGHATLYWYQQILGQGPKLLIQFQNNGVVDDSQLPKDRFSAERLKGVDSTLKIQPAKLEDSAVYLCASSLGTEYEQYFGPGTRLTVT.

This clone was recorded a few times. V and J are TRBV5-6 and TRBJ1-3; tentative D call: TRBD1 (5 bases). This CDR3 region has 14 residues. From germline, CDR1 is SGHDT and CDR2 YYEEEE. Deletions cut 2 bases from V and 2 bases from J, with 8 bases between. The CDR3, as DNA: TGTGCCAGCAGCTTTGGAGGGGCTGGAAACACCATATATTTT. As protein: CASSFGGAGNTIYF.

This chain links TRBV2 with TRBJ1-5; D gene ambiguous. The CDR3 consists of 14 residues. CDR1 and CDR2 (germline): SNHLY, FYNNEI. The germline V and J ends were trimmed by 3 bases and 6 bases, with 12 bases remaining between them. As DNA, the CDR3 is TGTGCCAGCAGTGACGAAGGACGGGGTCAGCCCCAGCATTTT. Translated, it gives CASSDEGRGQPQHF.

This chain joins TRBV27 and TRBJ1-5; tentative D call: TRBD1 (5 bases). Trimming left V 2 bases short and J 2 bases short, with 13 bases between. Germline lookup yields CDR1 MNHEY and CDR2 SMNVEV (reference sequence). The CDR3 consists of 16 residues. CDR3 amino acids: CASSLSWGERNQPQHF. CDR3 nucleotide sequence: TGTGCCAGCAGTTTAAGTTGGGGGGAGCGCAATCAGCCCCAGCATTTT.

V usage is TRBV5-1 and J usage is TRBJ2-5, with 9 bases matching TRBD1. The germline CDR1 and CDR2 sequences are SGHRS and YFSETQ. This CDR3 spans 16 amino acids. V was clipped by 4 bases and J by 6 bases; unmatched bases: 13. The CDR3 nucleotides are TGCGCCAGCAGCCTGAATCGGGACAGGGTTTTGAAGACCCAGTACTTC. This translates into CASSLNRDRVLKTQYF. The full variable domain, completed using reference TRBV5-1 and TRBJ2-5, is KAGVTQTPRYLIKTRGQQVTLSCSPISGHRSVSWYQQTPGQGLQFLFEYFSETQRNKGNFPGRFSGRQFSNSRSEMNVSTLELGDSALYLCASSLNRDRVLKTQYFGPGTRLLVL.

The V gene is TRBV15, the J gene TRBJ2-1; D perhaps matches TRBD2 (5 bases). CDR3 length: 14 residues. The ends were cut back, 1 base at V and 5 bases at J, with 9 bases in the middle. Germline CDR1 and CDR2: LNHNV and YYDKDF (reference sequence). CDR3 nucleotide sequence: TGTGCCACCAGCAGAGGTAGCGCCAACAATGAGCAGTTCTTC. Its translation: CATSRGSANNEQFF.

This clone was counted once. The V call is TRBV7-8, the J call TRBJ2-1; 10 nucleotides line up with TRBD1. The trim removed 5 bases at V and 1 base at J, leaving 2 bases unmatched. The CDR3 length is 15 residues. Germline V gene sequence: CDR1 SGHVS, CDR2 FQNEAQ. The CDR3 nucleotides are TGTGCCAGCAGCCCGGACAGGGGGTCCTACAATGAGCAGTTCTTC. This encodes CASSPDRGSYNEQFF. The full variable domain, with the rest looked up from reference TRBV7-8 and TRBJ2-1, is GAGVSQSPRYKVAKRGQDVALRCDPISGHVSLFWYQQALGQGPEFLTYFQNEAQLDKSGLPSDRFFAERPEGSVSTLKIQRTQQEDSAVYLCASSPDRGSYNEQFFGPGTRLTVL.

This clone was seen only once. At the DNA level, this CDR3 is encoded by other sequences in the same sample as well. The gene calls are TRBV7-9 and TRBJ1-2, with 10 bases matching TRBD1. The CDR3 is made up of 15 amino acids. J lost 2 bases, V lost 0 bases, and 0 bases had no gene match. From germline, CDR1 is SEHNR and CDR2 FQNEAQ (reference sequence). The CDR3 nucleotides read TGTGCCAGCAGCTTAGCGGGACAGGGGAACTATGGCTACACCTTC. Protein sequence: CASSLAGQGNYGYTF.

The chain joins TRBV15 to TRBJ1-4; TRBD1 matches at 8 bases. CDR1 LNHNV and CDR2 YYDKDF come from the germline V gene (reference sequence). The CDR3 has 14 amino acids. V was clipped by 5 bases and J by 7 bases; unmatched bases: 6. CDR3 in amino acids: CATSPGGWSEKLFF. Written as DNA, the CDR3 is TGTGCCACCAGCCCAGGGGGCTGGAGTGAAAAACTGTTTTTT.

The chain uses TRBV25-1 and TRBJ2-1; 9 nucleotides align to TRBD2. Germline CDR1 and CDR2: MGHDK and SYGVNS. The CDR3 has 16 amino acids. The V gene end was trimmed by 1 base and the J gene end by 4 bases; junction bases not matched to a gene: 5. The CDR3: CASSELQTSGYNEQFF. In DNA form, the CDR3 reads TGTGCCAGCAGTGAATTGCAGACTAGCGGTTACAATGAGCAGTTCTTC.

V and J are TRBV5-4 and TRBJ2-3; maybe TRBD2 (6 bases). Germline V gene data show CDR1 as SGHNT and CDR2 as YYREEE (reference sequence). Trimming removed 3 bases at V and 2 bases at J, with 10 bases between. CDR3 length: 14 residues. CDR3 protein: CASSYRGNTDTQYF. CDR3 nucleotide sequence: TGTGCCAGCAGCTACCGGGGGAACACAGATACGCAGTATTTT.